The subject of this entry is one T cell receptor beta chain. The CDR3 is made up of 16 amino acids. V was shortened by 6 bases and J by 8 bases, with 25 bases between the two germline ends. The germline CDR1 and CDR2 sequences are MDHEN and SYDVKM. The method was immunoSEQ multiplex PCR; TCRdb's version includes in-frame clones alone and lacks a portion of them. The repertoire holds 150,000 or so clones, with around 80% as singletons. The entry originates in a study of blood T cell repertoires in COVID-19. In the study overall: The analysed material was cDNA or gDNA that came from T cells, B-cell-depleted T cells, or PBMCs.

Donors were grouped by their self-reported clinical history. This clonotype was obtained from a man in his 70s who had been exposed to COVID-19. The V call is TRBV28, the J call TRBJ1-2; D perhaps matches TRBD1 (6 bases). The sequenced sample consisted of PBMCs or T cells enriched from blood (not recorded which). CDR3 in amino acids: CASSAPVGGHTGGYTF. CDR3 DNA: TGTGCCAGCAGCGCCCCCGTTGGGGGTCACACAGGGGGCTACACCTTC.